This T cell receptor (beta chain) was identified in a study of chemoradiotherapy in HPV16-positive cancers. As concerns this clone: Its antigen remains unidentified.

Method: immunoSEQ multiplex PCR; TCRdb's copy keeps in-frame clones and lacks some. The table shows roughly 40,000 clones, with more than 75% occurring only once. Samples were taken several times over chemoradiotherapy. The CDR3 has 16 residues. The ends were cut back, 4 bases at V and 1 base at J, with 16 bases in the middle. Germline V gene lookup returns CDR1 LNHDA and CDR2 SQIVND (reference sequence). Study-level findings and limits: Only a couple of HPV16-positive patients supplied the functional HPV-specificity definition. Non-HPV-specific T cells did not expand in tumors during treatment, whereas candidate HPV-specific clones and E7-related motifs did.

The genes are TRBV19 and TRBJ1-2; unclear D gene. The sequence came from a human donor with HPV-associated anogenital cancer. The starting material was blood, obtained from a patient who underwent chemoradiotherapy. DNA for the CDR3: TGTGCCAGTAGTACGCTATATCCGGGCAGTAACTATGGCTACACCTTC. It codes for CASSTLYPGSNYGYTF.